The next 8 T cell receptor beta chains were all read from a single sample in a study of blood T cell repertoires in COVID-19. Measured with immunoSEQ multiplex PCR; TCRdb has only the in-frame clones, and not every one. The table shows a few hundred thousand clones, with roughly four fifths occurring only once. The sample consisted of PBMCs or T cells enriched from blood (not recorded which). All receptors come from a man aged 35-49 years who had recovered from COVID-19.

This clone was counted once. The chain couples TRBV4-2 to TRBJ1-1; maybe TRBD1 (6 bases). Germline V gene sequence: CDR1 LGHNA, CDR2 YNFKEQ. V lost 8 bases, J lost 9 bases, and 19 bases lay in between. The CDR3 loop spans 13 amino acids. The CDR3 DNA follows: TGTGCCAGCCGACCCGGACAGACTTTCCAAGCTTTCTTT. Its translation is CASRPGQTFQAFF.

The rearrangement uses TRBV5-8 and TRBJ2-5; a possible D gene is TRBD2 (6 bases). The CDR3 consists of 15 residues. Germline values: CDR1 SGHTS, CDR2 YDEGEE. V lost 3 bases and J 2 bases, leaving 14 bases between the germline ends. CDR3 loop: CASSSQLAGQETQYF. The DNA for the CDR3 is TGTGCCAGCAGCTCGCAACTAGCTGGGCAAGAGACCCAGTACTTC.

In its sample, this clone was seen a few times. The chain joins TRBV5-4 to TRBJ2-5, with D possibly being TRBD1 (5 bases). This CDR3 is built from 14 residues. CDR1 and CDR2 from the germline V gene are SGHNT and YYREEE (reference sequence). The V gene lost 0 bases and the J gene lost 0 bases, with 6 bases spanning the gap. The CDR3 protein is CASSLGRDQETQYF. In DNA, the CDR3 is TGTGCCAGCAGCTTGGGCAGGGACCAAGAGACCCAGTACTTC.

This clone was picked up a small number of times. The chain joins TRBV10-3 to TRBJ1-2; 8 nucleotides align to TRBD1. This CDR3 has 15 residues. Germline V gene data show CDR1 as ENHRY and CDR2 as SYGVKD. With V trimmed by 2 bases and J by 4 bases, 6 bases remained unmatched. CDR3 DNA sequence: TGTGCCATCAGTGAGGACGGACAGGGTGGCTATGGCTACACCTTC. It codes for CAISEDGQGGYGYTF.

The V and J genes are TRBV5-3 and TRBJ1-2, with 7 bases aligning to TRBD1. TRBV5-3 is an ORF for which the function is uncertain. CDR3 length: 18 amino acids. With V trimmed by 5 bases and J by 3 bases, 19 bases remained unmatched. The CDR3 loop reads CARSSPLDRPGSYYGYTF. DNA for the CDR3: TGTGCCAGAAGTTCTCCTTTGGACAGGCCGGGGTCTTACTATGGCTACACCTTC.

V gene TRBV2 combines with J gene TRBJ2-5, with 9 bases lining up with TRBD1. The CDR3 length is 16 residues. Germline CDR1 reads SNHLY; CDR2 reads FYNNEI. J was trimmed by 5 bases and V by 2 bases; bases with no gene match: 9. The CDR3 DNA reads TGTGCCAGCAGTGAATCTTGGGGGACAGGGAGGGAGACCCAGTACTTC. Its translation: CASSESWGTGRETQYF.

The rearrangement links TRBV4-1 to TRBJ2-5; 7 bases map to TRBD2. The CDR3 runs 16 residues. Germline V gives CDR1 MGHRA, CDR2 YSYEKL. The V and J ends lost 1 base and 1 base, in that order; junction bases with no gene match: 6. CDR3 residues: CASSQVFGTTQETQYF. As DNA, the CDR3 is TGCGCCAGCAGCCAAGTCTTCGGGACTACCCAAGAGACCCAGTACTTC.

This chain joins TRBV30 and TRBJ2-3, with D possibly TRBD1 on 5 matching bases. Germline V gene data show CDR1 as GTSNPN and CDR2 as SVGIG (reference sequence). V lost 3 bases to trimming and J lost 0 bases, with 13 bases between them. The CDR3 runs to 15 residues. The CDR3 sequence: CAWRKARGSTDTQYF. The CDR3, as DNA: TGTGCCTGGAGGAAAGCAAGGGGTAGCACAGATACGCAGTATTTT. Together with reference TRBV30 and TRBJ2-3, the CDR3 gives the full variable domain: SQTIHQWPATLVQPVGSPLSLECTVEGTSNPNLYWYRQAAGRGLQLLFYSVGIGQISSEVPQNLSASRPQDRQFILSSKKLLLSDSGFYLCAWRKARGSTDTQYFGPGTRLTVL.